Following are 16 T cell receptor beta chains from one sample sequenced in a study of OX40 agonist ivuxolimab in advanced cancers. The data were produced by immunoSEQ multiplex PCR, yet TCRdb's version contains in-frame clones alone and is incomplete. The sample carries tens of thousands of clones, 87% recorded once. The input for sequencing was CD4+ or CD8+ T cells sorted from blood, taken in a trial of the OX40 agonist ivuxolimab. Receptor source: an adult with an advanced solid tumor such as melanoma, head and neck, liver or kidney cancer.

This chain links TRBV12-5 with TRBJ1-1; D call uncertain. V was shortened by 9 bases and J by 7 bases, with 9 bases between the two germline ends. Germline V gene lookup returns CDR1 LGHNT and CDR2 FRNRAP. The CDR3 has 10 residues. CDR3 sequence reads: CARMGFEAFF. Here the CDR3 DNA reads TGTGCTAGGATGGGTTTTGAAGCTTTCTTT.

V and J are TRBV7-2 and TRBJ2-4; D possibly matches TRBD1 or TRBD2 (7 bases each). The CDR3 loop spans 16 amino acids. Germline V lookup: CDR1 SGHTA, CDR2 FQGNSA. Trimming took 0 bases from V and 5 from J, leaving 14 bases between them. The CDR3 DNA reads TGTGCCAGCAGCTTAGCCCAGGGGGGGGGCCAAAACATTCAGTACTTC. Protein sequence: CASSLAQGGGQNIQYF.

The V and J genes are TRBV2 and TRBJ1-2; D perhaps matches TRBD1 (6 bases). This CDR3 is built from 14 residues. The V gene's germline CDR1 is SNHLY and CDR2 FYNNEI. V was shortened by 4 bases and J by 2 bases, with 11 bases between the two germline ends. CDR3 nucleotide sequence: TGTGCCAGCAGTGGGGGGACAAAGAACTATGGCTACACCTTC. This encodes CASSGGTKNYGYTF.

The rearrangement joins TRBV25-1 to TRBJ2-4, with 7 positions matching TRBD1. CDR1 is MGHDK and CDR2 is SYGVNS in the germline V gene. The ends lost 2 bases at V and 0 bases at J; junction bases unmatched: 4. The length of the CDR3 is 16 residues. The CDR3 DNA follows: TGTGCCAGCAGTGAAACCGGGACAGTAGCCAAAAACATTCAGTACTTC. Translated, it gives CASSETGTVAKNIQYF.

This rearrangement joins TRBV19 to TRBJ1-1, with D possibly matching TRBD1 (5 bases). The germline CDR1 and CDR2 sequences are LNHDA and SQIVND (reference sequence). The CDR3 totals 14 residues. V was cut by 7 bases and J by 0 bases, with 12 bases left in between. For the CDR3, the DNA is TGTGCCAGTAATGAAGCAGGGTTGAACACTGAAGCTTTCTTT. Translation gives CASNEAGLNTEAFF.

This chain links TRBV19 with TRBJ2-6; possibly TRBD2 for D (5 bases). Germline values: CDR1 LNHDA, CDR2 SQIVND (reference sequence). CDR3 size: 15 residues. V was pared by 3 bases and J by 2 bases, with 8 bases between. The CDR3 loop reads CASSIEGAGANVLTF. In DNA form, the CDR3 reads TGTGCCAGTAGTATCGAGGGCGCTGGGGCCAACGTCCTGACTTTC.

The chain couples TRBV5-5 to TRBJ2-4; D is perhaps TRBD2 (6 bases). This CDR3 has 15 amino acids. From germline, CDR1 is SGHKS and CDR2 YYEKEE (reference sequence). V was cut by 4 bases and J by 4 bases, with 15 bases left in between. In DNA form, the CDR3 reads TGTGCCAGCAGCCCTGGAGGGAGACAGAAAAACATTCAGTACTTC. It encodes CASSPGGRQKNIQYF.

The DNA of the CDR3 is TGTGCCAGCAGCAAAAACGGAGGGGTCCCCTCGTTC. This encodes CASSKNGGVPSF. The rearrangement uses TRBV21-1 and TRBJ2-7; the table's D call TRBD2 went unverified against the DNA. TRBV21-1 corresponds to a pseudogene. CDR3 length equals 12 residues.

The CDR3 reads CASTLTGGLNTIYF. DNA of the CDR3: TGTGCCAGCACCCTGACAGGGGGCTTAAACACCATATATTTT. The gene calls are TRBV2 and TRBJ1-3, with 10 nucleotides matching TRBD1. J lost 6 bases, V lost 7 bases, and 6 bases had no gene match. The CDR3 extends over 14 amino acids. The germline gives CDR1 SNHLY, CDR2 FYNNEI.

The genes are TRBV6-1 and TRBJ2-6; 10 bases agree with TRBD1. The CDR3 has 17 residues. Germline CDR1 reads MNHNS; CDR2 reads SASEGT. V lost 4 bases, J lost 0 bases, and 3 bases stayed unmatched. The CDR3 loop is CASSAGTGDSGANVLTF. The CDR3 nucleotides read TGTGCCAGCAGTGCTGGGACAGGGGACTCTGGGGCCAACGTCCTGACTTTC.

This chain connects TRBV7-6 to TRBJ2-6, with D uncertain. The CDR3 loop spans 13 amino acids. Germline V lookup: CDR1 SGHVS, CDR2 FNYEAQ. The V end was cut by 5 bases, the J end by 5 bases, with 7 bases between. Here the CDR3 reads CASSPRWANVLTF. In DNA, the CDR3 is TGTGCCAGCAGCCCCCGCTGGGCCAACGTCCTGACTTTC.

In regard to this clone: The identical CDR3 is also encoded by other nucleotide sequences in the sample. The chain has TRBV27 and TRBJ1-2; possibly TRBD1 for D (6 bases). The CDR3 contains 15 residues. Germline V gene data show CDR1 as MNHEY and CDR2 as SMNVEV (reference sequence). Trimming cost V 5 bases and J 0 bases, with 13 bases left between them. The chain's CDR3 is CASSQTGTPNYGYTF. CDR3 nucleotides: TGTGCCAGCAGTCAGACAGGCACCCCTAACTATGGCTACACCTTC.

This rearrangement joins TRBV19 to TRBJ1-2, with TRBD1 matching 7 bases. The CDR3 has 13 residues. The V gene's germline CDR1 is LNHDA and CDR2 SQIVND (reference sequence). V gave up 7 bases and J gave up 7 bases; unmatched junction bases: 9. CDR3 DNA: TGTGCCAGTAATCACGACAGGGCGGGTGGCTACACCTTC. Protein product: CASNHDRAGGYTF.

CDR3 DNA sequence: TGTGCCAGCAGTTTATATGGCAGGGGGCGAGAGGGCCATGGCTACACCTTC. Its translation is CASSLYGRGREGHGYTF. The chain recombines TRBV27 with TRBJ1-2; TRBD1 aligns across 8 bases. This CDR3 has 17 amino acids. CDR1 and CDR2 from the germline V gene are MNHEY and SMNVEV (reference sequence). The V gene end was trimmed by 1 base and the J gene end by 6 bases; junction bases not matched to a gene: 13.

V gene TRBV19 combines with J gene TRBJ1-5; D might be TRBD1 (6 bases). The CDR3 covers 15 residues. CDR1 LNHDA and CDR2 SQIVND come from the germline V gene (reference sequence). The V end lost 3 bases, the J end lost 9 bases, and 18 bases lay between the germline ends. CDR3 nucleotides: TGTGCCAGTAGTATGTTGGAGGGGGGAACTTGGCCCCAGCATTTT. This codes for CASSMLEGGTWPQHF.

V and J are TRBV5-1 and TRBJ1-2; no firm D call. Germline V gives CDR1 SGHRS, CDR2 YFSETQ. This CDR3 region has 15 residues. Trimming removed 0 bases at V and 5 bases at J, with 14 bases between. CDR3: CASSLDGVPGYGYTF. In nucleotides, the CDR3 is TGCGCCAGCAGCTTGGACGGGGTTCCCGGGTATGGCTACACCTTC.